These 15 T cell receptor beta chains originate from one sample sequenced in a study of T cell repertoires in aging, cancer and after chemotherapy (dated by TCRdb to 2018 to 2020). TCR beta rearrangements were amplified from genomic DNA extracted from peripheral blood rather than from sorted cells or RNA. Sequencing was performed on an Illumina MiSeq. Rearranged TRB sequences spanning V, D and J segments were amplified in a multiplex touch-down PCR with a mixed TRB-A/B primer pool. Using fastp trimming at Q25 and MiXCR clonotype assembly, TCRdb reanalyzed the public sequencing data and kept in-frame beta chains. Under each unique CDR3 protein, matching rows form one entry showing the most common genes and DNA. Within this sample are about 2,000 distinct CDR3 sequences, with roughly a third of them counted one time only. About 7.4% of the sample rests with the top ten. The sample taken for sequencing was blood. The receptors stem from a human donor with a solid tumor.

This clonotype was counted once. The chain has TRBV11-1 and TRBJ1-4; D remains unclear. The CDR3 covers 15 residues. V gave up 5 bases and J gave up 5 bases, with 15 bases separating them. CDR1 is SGHAT, CDR2 FQDESV, per germline (reference sequence). The CDR3 is CASSPTGNRNEKLFF. CDR3 sequence (DNA): TGTGCCAGCAGCCCCACCGGGAATAGGAATGAAAAACTGTTTTTT.

The rearrangement uses TRBV6-5 and TRBJ2-1; TRBD2 might be the D (5 bases). Germline assignment: CDR1 MNHEY and CDR2 SVGAGI. V was pared by 0 bases and J by 0 bases, with 9 bases between. This CDR3 has 16 residues. The DNA for the CDR3 is TGTGCCAGCAGTTACTCCGGGAAGAGCTCCTACAATGAGCAGTTCTTC. Its protein is CASSYSGKSSYNEQFF.

This clonotype was observed a few times. The V and J genes are TRBV7-6 and TRBJ2-7, with TRBD1 matching over 7 bases. Germline V gene sequence: CDR1 SGHVS, CDR2 FNYEAQ. The ends lost 3 bases at V and 1 base at J; junction bases unmatched: 12. The CDR3 is 17 amino acids. CDR3 nucleotide sequence: TGTGCCAGCAGCTTGACAGGGACGGGGCTGGATTCCTACGAGCAGTACTTC. Translated, it gives CASSLTGTGLDSYEQYF.

This chain uses TRBV27 with TRBJ1-1; D is uncertain. Germline CDR1 MNHEY, CDR2 SMNVEV (reference sequence). The V end lost 4 bases, the J end lost 6 bases, and 15 bases lay between the germline ends. The length of the CDR3 is 14 residues. CDR3 bases: TGTGCCAGCAGTTCTACGTTAGTCCCCCCTGAAGCTTTCTTT. The encoded protein is CASSSTLVPPEAFF.

This clonotype has just a few counts. The V call is TRBV6-1, the J call TRBJ2-3, with TRBD2 identical over 12 bases. The ends lost 8 bases at V and 0 bases at J; junction bases unmatched: 9. Germline loops: CDR1 MNHNS, CDR2 SASEGT. The CDR3 runs 17 residues. The CDR3 sequence: CASQQLAGGRSTDTQYF. CDR3 DNA sequence: TGTGCCAGCCAACAACTAGCGGGGGGACGAAGCACAGATACGCAGTATTTT.

The chain employs TRBV7-6 and TRBJ2-2; D remains ambiguous. The V gene lost 4 bases and the J gene lost 4 bases, with 7 bases spanning the gap. The CDR3 consists of 13 residues. The germline V gene encodes CDR1 SGHVS and CDR2 FNYEAQ. This CDR3 reads CASSSPLTGELFF. CDR3 sequence (DNA): TGTGCCAGCAGCTCCCCGCTCACCGGGGAGCTGTTTTTT.

The chain employs TRBV14 and TRBJ2-7; D unresolved. The CDR3 spans 11 residues. V gave up 0 bases and J gave up 6 bases, with 3 bases separating them. CDR1 SGHDN and CDR2 FVKESK come from the germline V gene. CDR3 sequence: CASSQDGEQYF. The CDR3 DNA sequence: TGTGCCAGCAGCCAAGATGGCGAGCAGTACTTC. Complete variable domain (other parts from reference TRBV14 and TRBJ2-7): EAGVTQFPSHSVIEKGQTVTLRCDPISGHDNLYWYRRVMGKEIKFLLHFVKESKQDESGMPNNRFLAERTGGTYSTLKVQPAELEDSGVYFCASSQDGEQYFGPGTRLTVT.

This clonotype was detected only a few times. The V call is TRBV12-3 or TRBV12-4, the J call TRBJ1-5, with 7 bases fitting TRBD1. The J segment lost 5 bases and the V segment lost 6 bases, leaving 4 bases of the junction unmatched. This CDR3 has 13 residues. The CDR3 region is CASRGTADQPQHF. The CDR3 DNA reads TGTGCCAGCAGGGGGACAGCAGATCAGCCCCAGCATTTT.

A note on this clonotype: This CDR3 is missing its conserved last phenylalanine or tryptophan, likely due to a read error. The chain joins TRBV6-5 to TRBJ2-5, with TRBD1 as a possible D gene (6 bases). This CDR3 is 14 amino acids long. Trimming removed 7 bases at V and 0 bases at J, with 12 bases between. Looked up from germline, CDR1 is MNHEY and CDR2 is SVGAGI. The CDR3 coding sequence is TGTGCCAGCATGAGGGGGTCGGACCAAGAGACCCAGTACTAC. Translation: CASMRGSDQETQYY.

The V and J genes are TRBV13 and TRBJ2-2; no reliable D call. The CDR3 is made up of 15 amino acids. Germline CDR1 reads PRHDT; CDR2 reads FYEKMQ (reference sequence). The V and J ends lost 0 bases and 1 base respectively, with 6 bases between them. The CDR3 region is CASSLGRMNTGELFF. CDR3 bases: TGTGCCAGCAGCTTAGGACGGATGAACACCGGGGAGCTGTTTTTT.

The CDR3 loop is CSVEEGNNYGYTF. CDR3 DNA: TGCAGCGTTGAGGAGGGGAATAACTATGGCTACACCTTC. V usage is TRBV29-1 and J usage is TRBJ1-2; perhaps TRBD1 as D (5 bases). V lost 3 bases and J 1 base, leaving 9 bases between the germline ends. Germline V gives CDR1 SQVTM, CDR2 ANQGSEA. There are 13 residues in the CDR3. Full variable domain (missing parts from reference TRBV29-1 and TRBJ1-2): SAVISQKPSRDICQRGTSLTIQCQVDSQVTMMFWYRQQPGQSLTLIATANQGSEATYESGFVIDKFPISRPNLTFSTLTVSNMSPEDSSIYLCSVEEGNNYGYTFGSGTRLTVV.

This clonotype was seen a single time. J is TRBJ2-1 and V is TRBV24-1; 10 nucleotides align to TRBD2. This CDR3 spans 17 amino acids. Looked up from germline, CDR1 is KGHDR and CDR2 is SFDVKD. V lost 0 bases to trimming and J lost 5 bases; unmatched junction nucleotides: 6. Here the CDR3 DNA reads TGTGCCACCAGTGATTTGGTAGCGGGAGGACTCGACAATGAGCAGTTCTTC. This codes for CATSDLVAGGLDNEQFF.

This clonotype turned up a few times. This chain connects TRBV5-6 to TRBJ2-7; D remains unclear. Deletions cut 3 bases from V and 6 bases from J, with 7 bases between. Germline V CDR1 and CDR2: SGHDT, YYEEEE. This CDR3 is 11 amino acids long. As DNA, the CDR3 is TGTGCCAGCAGCTATACGTCCGAGCAGTACTTC. It is translated as CASSYTSEQYF.

This clonotype was detected a few times. This chain joins TRBV6-6 and TRBJ1-1; 9 nucleotides line up with TRBD1. Germline-derived CDR1 and CDR2 are MNHNY and SVGAGI (reference sequence). J was trimmed by 1 base and V by 6 bases; bases with no gene match: 12. The CDR3 totals 17 residues. For the CDR3, the DNA is TGTGCCAGCAGCTGGGGGGCTACAGGGGGCGCGAACACTGAAGCTTTCTTT. It is translated as CASSWGATGGANTEAFF.

This clonotype has a handful of counts. The V and J genes are TRBV29-1 and TRBJ1-5, with D tentatively TRBD1 (5 bases). Germline V gene sequence: CDR1 SQVTM, CDR2 ANQGSEA. The CDR3 contains 14 residues. V lost 7 bases, J lost 5 bases, and 18 bases lay in between. The CDR3 loop reads CSGQRGRKDQPQHF. CDR3 nucleotide sequence: TGCAGCGGCCAGCGGGGGAGGAAGGATCAGCCCCAGCATTTT.